This T cell receptor (beta chain) was sequenced in a study of PD-1 and CTLA-4 blockade in melanoma. Germline loops: CDR1 LGHNA, CDR2 YSLEER. The CDR3 is 16 residues long. Trimming removed 1 base at V and 0 bases at J, with 11 bases between. Libraries were prepared by immunoSEQ multiplex PCR; TCRdb keeps only in-frame clonotypes and omits some of them. The table includes thousands of clones, under 90% detected once. The clonotype originates from a human donor with melanoma. The gene calls are TRBV4-3 and TRBJ2-3; the D is unclear. This material consisted of CD8+ T cells from peripheral blood, taken before anti-PD-1 treatment. The CDR3 spells CASSQGTFASTDTQYF. CDR3 in DNA: TGCGCCAGCAGCCAAGGGACGTTCGCTAGCACAGATACGCAGTATTTT.